The 26 T cell receptor beta chains below were found in one sample sequenced in a study of T-cell reconstitution after alpha-beta-depleted transplantation in children (dated by TCRdb to the mid-2010s). The treatment or condition label, as the study defines it: allogeneic hematopoietic cell transplantation with graft depleted of TCRalphabeta T cells and CD19 B cells. Libraries were constructed by PCR. Sequencer: Illumina HiSeq 2500. TCR libraries were prepared with molecular barcoding, using unique molecular identifiers to normalize TCRbeta repertoire quantification. In TCRdb, the public reads were trimmed at Q25 with fastp and aligned with MiXCR, with productive beta chains retained. Identical CDR3 proteins give one entry, which carries the most common genes and DNA. Here the sample has approximately 230,000 distinct CDR3 sequences; roughly a quarter occur a single time. The ten most abundant clones make up about 4.8% of the sample.

The starting material was PBMCs, mostly from graft donor cells, obtained 360 days after TCRalphabeta/CD19-depleted stem cell transplant. Every receptor here comes from a female patient aged 2-10 years who had a stem cell transplant for congenital amegakaryocytic thrombocytopenia, so the T cells may come from the graft donor.

This clonotype was recorded many times. CDR3 bases: TGTGCCAGCAGTCCCATATCCACCGGGGAGCTGTTTTTT. Translated: CASSPISTGELFF. The chain couples TRBV12-3 or TRBV12-4 to TRBJ2-2; no firm D call. The CDR3 covers 13 residues. V was cut by 5 bases and J by 4 bases, with 8 bases left in between.

This clonotype occurred a few times. The V gene is TRBV5-6, the J gene TRBJ2-2, with D possibly called TRBD1 or TRBD2 (5 bases each). CDR3 length: 14 amino acids. V lost 3 bases to trimming and J lost 4 bases, with 10 bases between them. CDR1 and CDR2 from the germline V gene are SGHDT and YYEEEE. CDR3 coding DNA: TGTGCCAGCAGCTGGGGGTTCTCCACCGGGGAGCTGTTTTTT. Translated: CASSWGFSTGELFF.

This clonotype was observed at least ten times. This sequence joins TRBV6-2 or TRBV6-3 and TRBJ2-1; D perhaps matches TRBD1 (5 bases). Trimming cost V 2 bases and J 8 bases, with 13 bases left between them. Germline CDR1 MNHEY, CDR2 SVGEGT. The CDR3 has 14 residues. The CDR3 here is CASSYHSTDDEQFF. CDR3 nucleotide sequence: TGTGCCAGCAGTTACCACTCGACAGACGATGAGCAGTTCTTC.

The chain joins TRBV28 to TRBJ2-7; D may be TRBD2 (6 bases). Germline CDR1 reads MDHEN; CDR2 reads SYDVKM. CDR3 length equals 13 residues. V was clipped by 1 base and J by 5 bases, with 9 bases between them. The CDR3 loop is CASSLSVADEQYF. Here the CDR3 DNA reads TGTGCCAGCAGTTTATCAGTAGCGGACGAGCAGTACTTC.

This clonotype occurred a few times. The J gene is TRBJ1-4, the V gene TRBV4-1; no clear D. This CDR3 is 16 amino acids long. CDR1 MGHRA and CDR2 YSYEKL come from the germline V gene. The V gene lost 1 base and the J gene lost 0 bases, with 9 bases spanning the gap. The DNA of the CDR3 is TGCGCCAGCAGCCAAGTACGGGATCCAACTAATGAAAAACTGTTTTTT. This sequence encodes CASSQVRDPTNEKLFF.

V is TRBV28 and J is TRBJ2-5, with 8 bases that match TRBD1. The trim removed 5 bases at V and 4 bases at J, leaving 12 bases unmatched. CDR3 length: 16 amino acids. The germline V gene encodes CDR1 MDHEN and CDR2 SYDVKM. CDR3 DNA sequence: TGTGCCAGCAGTGGGGACAGGATTCCCGCTCCAGAGACCCAGTACTTC. This gives the protein CASSGDRIPAPETQYF.

This chain joins TRBV24-1 and TRBJ1-2; D is possibly TRBD1 (5 bases). From germline, CDR1 is KGHDR and CDR2 SFDVKD. This CDR3 has 15 residues. The V gene lost 4 bases and the J gene lost 4 bases, with 15 bases spanning the gap. The CDR3: CATSDALGRAYGYTF. The CDR3 DNA reads as TGTGCCACCAGTGACGCACTCGGCAGGGCCTATGGCTACACCTTC.

The chain employs TRBV5-1 and TRBJ1-2; D not certain. Trimming took 4 bases from V and 7 from J, leaving 14 bases between them. The germline CDR1 and CDR2 sequences are SGHRS and YFSETQ. The CDR3 extends over 13 amino acids. In nucleotides, the CDR3 is TGCGCCAGCAGCCCAGAGTGGGGTGGTGGCTACACCTTC. Encoded protein: CASSPEWGGGYTF. The full variable domain, with the rest looked up from reference TRBV5-1 and TRBJ1-2, is KAGVTQTPRYLIKTRGQQVTLSCSPISGHRSVSWYQQTPGQGLQFLFEYFSETQRNKGNFPGRFSGRQFSNSRSEMNVSTLELGDSALYLCASSPEWGGGYTFGSGTRLTVV.

Only a few counts were recorded for this clonotype. V is TRBV20-1 and J is TRBJ1-2; TRBD1 matches at 7 bases. J lost 5 bases, V lost 1 base, and 4 bases had no gene match. This CDR3 region has 13 residues. CDR1 and CDR2 from the germline V gene are DFQATT and SNEGSKA (reference sequence). The DNA for the CDR3 is TGCAGTGCTAGAGTAGGACAGGCTTATGGCTACACCTTC. It specifies CSARVGQAYGYTF.

This clonotype was seen only a few times. This chain joins TRBV21-1 and TRBJ2-3; the DNA was not used to check the table's D call, TRBD1. TRBV21-1 is classified as a pseudogene. The CDR3 consists of 14 residues. The CDR3 DNA reads as TGTGCCAGCAGCAAGGCAGGGGGCGCAGATACGCAGTATTTT. Translated, it gives CASSKAGGADTQYF.

The chain recombines TRBV3-1 with TRBJ2-1; 7 bases are a match to TRBD1. Germline V gene lookup returns CDR1 LGHDT and CDR2 YNNKEL (reference sequence). CDR3 length: 16 amino acids. V lost 4 bases to trimming and J lost 5 bases; unmatched junction nucleotides: 11. CDR3 DNA: TGTGCCAGCAGCCTTTTAGGGGGCCTCGAGAACAATGAGCAGTTCTTC. As protein: CASSLLGGLENNEQFF.

This chain uses TRBV4-1 with TRBJ2-1; D unclear. CDR3 length equals 15 residues. Germline V gives CDR1 MGHRA, CDR2 YSYEKL. Trimming took 0 bases from V and 3 from J, leaving 9 bases between them. DNA of the CDR3: TGCGCCAGCAGCCAAGACGCGACAAACTACAATGAGCAGTTCTTC. It specifies CASSQDATNYNEQFF.

This clonotype came up a few times. The rearrangement uses TRBV12-3 or TRBV12-4 and TRBJ2-7; D possibly corresponds to TRBD2 (5 bases). The CDR3 is 13 amino acids. V lost 1 base and J lost 3, with 7 bases in between. CDR3 loop: CASSLVRDYEQYF. The CDR3 coding sequence is TGTGCCAGCAGTTTAGTGAGGGACTACGAGCAGTACTTC.

The chain is built from TRBV6-5 and TRBJ1-2, with D perhaps TRBD1 (6 bases). The CDR3 covers 16 residues. With 3 bases removed from V and 4 bases from J, the gap between germline ends came to 18 bases. CDR1 is MNHEY and CDR2 is SVGAGI in the germline V gene. CDR3 DNA sequence: TGTGCCAGCAGTTATTCCGCGGGGGGGCGCCTCTATGGCTACACCTTC. Its protein product is CASSYSAGGRLYGYTF.

The chain carries TRBV7-2 and TRBJ2-3, with TRBD2 as a possible D gene (5 bases). The CDR3 runs to 17 residues. Germline-derived CDR1 and CDR2 are SGHTA and FQGNSA. V shed 5 bases and J shed 4 bases, with 22 bases lying between them. The CDR3 coding sequence is TGTGCCAGCAGCCCCCGTTGGAGGTCGGCACCACCAGATACGCAGTATTTT. Residues: CASSPRWRSAPPDTQYF.

CDR3 nucleotides: TGCGCCAGCAGCCAAGATTCACAGGGGGGGCTCTACAATGAGCAGTTCTTC. Its protein product is CASSQDSQGGLYNEQFF. J is TRBJ2-1 and V is TRBV4-1; TRBD1 is a possible D gene (8 bases). With 0 bases removed from V and 3 bases from J, the gap between germline ends came to 15 bases. Germline loops: CDR1 MGHRA, CDR2 YSYEKL. This CDR3 comprises 17 residues.

This clonotype was observed a few times. The CDR3 reads CASSDGWTRYQETQYF. The CDR3, as DNA: TGTGCCAGCAGTGATGGTTGGACGCGGTACCAAGAGACCCAGTACTTC. The chain has TRBV2 and TRBJ2-5; D is unresolved. CDR1 is SNHLY, CDR2 FYNNEI, per germline. The CDR3 is made up of 16 amino acids. The germline V and J ends were trimmed by 3 bases and 0 bases, with 14 bases remaining between them.

There are a few counts of this clonotype. This rearrangement joins TRBV12-3 or TRBV12-4 to TRBJ1-5; no clear D gene. CDR3 length equals 12 residues. V was trimmed by 4 bases and J by 4 bases, leaving 5 bases between them. CDR3 sequence (DNA): TGTGCCAGCAGTTGGATTAATCAGCCCCAGCATTTT. As protein: CASSWINQPQHF.

The rearrangement uses TRBV29-1 and TRBJ2-5; the match to TRBD2 covers 11 bases. The CDR3 loop spans 14 amino acids. CDR1 is SQVTM, CDR2 ANQGSEA, per germline. Unmatched junction bases numbered 8, after V lost 7 bases and J lost 4 bases. CDR3 amino acids: CSASTSGARETQYF. As DNA, the CDR3 is TGCAGCGCCTCGACTAGCGGGGCTCGAGAGACCCAGTACTTC.

V and J are TRBV20-1 and TRBJ2-5; D assignment may be TRBD1 or TRBD2 (6 bases each). CDR1 is DFQATT and CDR2 is SNEGSKA in the germline V gene (reference sequence). The CDR3 is 15 amino acids. Trimming took off 3 bases at V and 5 bases at J, with 19 bases between the two ends. The chain's CDR3 is CSASSGRGAVETQYF. CDR3 coding DNA: TGCAGTGCTAGTAGCGGCAGGGGCGCGGTGGAGACCCAGTACTTC.

The V gene is TRBV5-1, the J gene TRBJ2-1, with D possibly being TRBD1 or TRBD2 (6 bases each). Trimming removed 3 bases from V and 4 bases from J, with 17 bases in between. The germline gives CDR1 SGHRS, CDR2 YFSETQ. This CDR3 is 16 amino acids long. The CDR3: CASSSTTGANYNEQFF. In DNA, the CDR3 is TGCGCCAGCAGCTCGACGACGGGGGCAAATTACAATGAGCAGTTCTTC.

The J gene is TRBJ2-1, the V gene TRBV12-3 or TRBV12-4, with D possibly being TRBD2 (5 bases). The CDR3 totals 15 residues. Deletions cut 2 bases from V and 3 bases from J, with 11 bases between. The CDR3 region has the DNA TGTGCCAGCAGTTTACGAGGGATTAGCTACAATGAGCAGTTCTTC. It yields the protein CASSLRGISYNEQFF.

This clonotype was seen repeatedly, ten times or more. This chain uses TRBV5-1 with TRBJ2-1; D might be TRBD1 (6 bases). The CDR3 has 15 residues. Trimming took off 1 base at V and 5 bases at J, with 13 bases between the two ends. Germline V gives CDR1 SGHRS, CDR2 YFSETQ. The CDR3 reads CASSLSQGVDNEQFF. Written as DNA, the CDR3 is TGCGCCAGCAGCTTGTCACAGGGAGTCGACAATGAGCAGTTCTTC.

The rearrangement uses TRBV7-6 and TRBJ1-1, with a weak D call TRBD1 (5 bases). CDR3 length equals 12 residues. V lost 2 bases, J lost 7 bases, and 8 bases lay in between. Germline V gene lookup returns CDR1 SGHVS and CDR2 FNYEAQ. The CDR3: CASSLWGDEAFF. In DNA form, the CDR3 reads TGTGCCAGCAGCTTATGGGGCGATGAAGCTTTCTTT. Looking up the rest from reference TRBV7-6 and TRBJ1-1 gives the full variable domain: GAGVSQSPRYKVTKRGQDVALRCDPISGHVSLYWYRQALGQGPEFLTYFNYEAQQDKSGLPNDRFSAERPEGSISTLTIQRTEQRDSAMYRCASSLWGDEAFFGQGTRLTVV.

This clonotype has a handful of counts. The chain recombines TRBV7-6 with TRBJ2-2; TRBD2 matches at 8 bases. The CDR3 has 17 residues. V was pared by 1 base and J by 0 bases, with 4 bases of the junction left unmatched. Germline CDR1 reads SGHVS; CDR2 reads FNYEAQ. The CDR3 DNA sequence: TGTGCCAGCAGCTTAGTTGTTAGCGGGACGAACACCGGGGAGCTGTTTTTT. It encodes CASSLVVSGTNTGELFF.

This clonotype turned up a few times. The chain uses TRBV4-3 and TRBJ2-7; 9 positions agree with TRBD2. With V trimmed by 0 bases and J by 4 bases, 4 bases remained unmatched. From germline, CDR1 is LGHNA and CDR2 YSLEER. The CDR3 length is 15 residues. In nucleotides, the CDR3 is TGCGCCAGCAGCCAAGATCTAGCGGGGTATTACGAGCAGTACTTC. Translated: CASSQDLAGYYEQYF.